These 9 T cell receptor beta chains came from one sample sequenced in a study of control samples from healthy donors and cancer patients. Produced via immunoSEQ multiplex PCR; TCRdb's table is partial and in-frame only. The sample includes 70,000 to 75,000 clones, about 88% of them seen just once. The specimen sequenced was blood. The origin of the receptors is a woman between 50 and 59 years old in good health.

This chain joins TRBV24-1 and TRBJ2-5, with 8 bases lining up with TRBD1. V lost 4 bases and J lost 5; bases outside the gene matches: 5. CDR1 is KGHDR and CDR2 is SFDVKD in the germline V gene. The CDR3 consists of 14 residues. CDR3 coding DNA: TGTGCCACCAGTGACCGGACAGGGAAGGAGACCCAGTACTTC. It encodes CATSDRTGKETQYF.

This chain uses TRBV2 with TRBJ2-1, with 15 nucleotides matching TRBD2. This CDR3 is built from 15 residues. Germline CDR1 SNHLY, CDR2 FYNNEI. CDR3 sequence: CVIGLAGGPLNEQFF. CDR3 bases: TGTGTCATCGGACTAGCGGGAGGGCCCCTCAATGAGCAGTTCTTC.

The CDR3 DNA is TGCGCCAGCACTAGCGGGCCGTCCTACGAGCAGTACTTC. It specifies CASTSGPSYEQYF. V and J are TRBV5-1 and TRBJ2-7; the match to TRBD2 covers 8 bases. J was trimmed by 1 base and V by 6 bases; bases with no gene match: 3. CDR1 and CDR2 (germline): SGHRS, YFSETQ. This CDR3 is built from 13 residues.

A few counts support this clone. The chain recombines TRBV4-1 with TRBJ2-7; a possible D gene is TRBD1 (6 bases). Germline V gene sequence: CDR1 MGHRA, CDR2 YSYEKL. This CDR3 region has 13 residues. Trimming took 3 bases from V and 7 from J, leaving 13 bases between them. The CDR3 DNA sequence: TGCGCCAGCAGCCATTCAGGGGTGGGGGAGCAGTACTTC. It translates to CASSHSGVGEQYF.

The chain is built from TRBV5-5 and TRBJ2-1; 10 bases line up with TRBD1. The CDR3 runs 15 residues. Germline V gene data show CDR1 as SGHKS and CDR2 as YYEKEE (reference sequence). V shed 0 bases and J 9 bases; nucleotides not matched to a gene: 6. Here the CDR3 reads CASSLVWTGGLEQFF. The CDR3 nucleotides are TGTGCCAGCAGCTTGGTGTGGACAGGGGGGCTTGAGCAGTTCTTC.

This clone showed up just once. The rearrangement uses TRBV19 and TRBJ2-1; 8 bases fit TRBD1. CDR3 length: 14 residues. The V segment lost 9 bases and the J segment 5 bases; nucleotides outside the gene matches: 9. From germline, CDR1 is LNHDA and CDR2 SQIVND (reference sequence). The CDR3 loop reads CASRDRRRDNEQFF. In DNA, the CDR3 is TGTGCCAGCCGGGACAGGCGCCGGGACAATGAGCAGTTCTTC. Together with reference TRBV19 and TRBJ2-1, the CDR3 gives the full variable domain: DGGITQSPKYLFRKEGQNVTLSCEQNLNHDAMYWYRQDPGQGLRLIYYSQIVNDFQKGDIAEGYSVSREKKESFPLTVTSAQKNPTAFYLCASRDRRRDNEQFFGPGTRLTVL.

The V and J genes are TRBV6-6 and TRBJ2-1; D unresolved. This CDR3 is built from 12 residues. Germline V lookup: CDR1 MNHNY, CDR2 SVGAGI (reference sequence). V gave up 0 bases and J gave up 8 bases, with 5 bases separating them. Here the CDR3 reads CASSYSYHEQFF. Written as DNA, the CDR3 is TGTGCCAGCAGTTACTCTTACCATGAGCAGTTCTTC.

V usage is TRBV15 and J usage is TRBJ2-1; D could derive from TRBD1 or TRBD2 (5 bases each). From germline, CDR1 is LNHNV and CDR2 YYDKDF (reference sequence). With 0 bases removed from V and 9 bases from J, the gap between germline ends came to 12 bases. There are 14 residues in the CDR3. CDR3 nucleotides: TGTGCCACCAGCAGAGATAGGGGAGTCGGTGAGCAGTTCTTC. Protein product: CATSRDRGVGEQFF.

The chain is built from TRBV29-1 and TRBJ2-1; 11 bases line up with TRBD2. The CDR3 is made up of 14 amino acids. J lost 11 bases, V lost 3 bases, and 9 bases had no gene match. CDR1 is SQVTM and CDR2 is ANQGSEA in the germline V gene. The CDR3 bases are TGCAGCGTTGATAGGGTAGCGGGAGGGCCCAAGCAGTTCTTC. It encodes CSVDRVAGGPKQFF.